Listed below are T cell receptor beta chains from one sample, sequenced in a study of cytomegalovirus exposure and HLA in healthy donors. The method was immunoSEQ multiplex PCR; TCRdb's version includes in-frame clones alone and lacks a portion of them. The sample holds 85,000 to 90,000 clones, around 74% seen once. The sample taken for sequencing was PBMCs. The origin of the receptors is a man younger than 40 in good health and CMV-seropositive. CDR3s include the opening cysteine and the closing phenylalanine or tryptophan. A D gene is named only where the DNA matches it firmly. Rows may omit the clone size; those that give it use once, few, many or a size class.

cdr3_aa	cdr3_nt	j_call	v_call	clone_size	d_call
CASSPNPRYEQYF	TGTGCCAGCAGTCCTAATCCTAGATACGAGCAGTACTTC	TRBJ2-7	TRBV6-6	-	-
CAWSRDTNNEQFF	TGTGCCTGGAGCCGGGACACAAACAATGAGCAGTTCTTC	TRBJ2-1	TRBV30	-	-
CASSLGDTYSNQPQHF	TGCGCCAGCAGCTTGGGGGACACCTATAGCAATCAGCCCCAGCATTTT	TRBJ1-5	TRBV5-1	-	-
CASSLYQANTEAFF	TGTGCCAGCAGCTTATACCAGGCGAACACTGAAGCTTTCTTT	TRBJ1-1	TRBV7-6	-	-
CSVYGTSGAINIQYF	TGCAGCGTATACGGGACTAGCGGGGCAATAAACATTCAGTACTTC	TRBJ2-4	TRBV29-1	-	TRBD2
CAWSVDSSSYEQYF	TGTGCCTGGAGTGTAGACTCTAGCTCCTACGAGCAGTACTTC	TRBJ2-7	TRBV30	-	-
CASSPQGDEQFF	TGTGCCAGCAGCCCCCAAGGGGATGAGCAGTTCTTC	TRBJ2-1	TRBV11-2	-	-
CSVQARNEKLFF	TGCAGCGTTCAGGCTCGGAATGAAAAACTGTTTTTT	TRBJ1-4	TRBV29-1	-	-
CASSVDRGTEAFF	TGTGCCAGCAGCGTAGATAGGGGGACTGAAGCTTTCTTT	TRBJ1-1	TRBV9	-	-
CASTRGGTGNTIYF	TGTGCCAGCACTCGGGGGGGGACTGGAAACACCATATATTTT	TRBJ1-3	TRBV28	-	-
CASSEGTYDEQFF	TGTGCCAGCAGCGAGGGGACTTACGATGAGCAGTTCTTC	TRBJ2-1	TRBV9	once	-
CASSLAGQGYEAFF	TGTGCCAGCAGCTTGGCGGGCCAGGGTTATGAAGCTTTCTTT	TRBJ1-1	TRBV5-8	-	-
CASRLTSAGFGNEQFF	TGTGCCAGTAGGCTGACTAGCGCTGGATTTGGCAATGAGCAGTTCTTC	TRBJ2-1	TRBV19	-	TRBD2
CASSISLGGIAGNTIYF	TGTGCCAGTAGTATATCCCTGGGAGGGATAGCTGGAAACACCATATATTTT	TRBJ1-3	TRBV19	-	-
CASSLGIQDTYEQYF	TGCGCCAGCAGCTTGGGCATACAGGATACCTACGAGCAGTACTTC	TRBJ2-7	TRBV5-1	-	-
CAISNRGSADTQYF	TGTGCCATTTCGAACAGGGGTAGTGCAGATACGCAGTATTTT	TRBJ2-3	TRBV10-3	-	TRBD1